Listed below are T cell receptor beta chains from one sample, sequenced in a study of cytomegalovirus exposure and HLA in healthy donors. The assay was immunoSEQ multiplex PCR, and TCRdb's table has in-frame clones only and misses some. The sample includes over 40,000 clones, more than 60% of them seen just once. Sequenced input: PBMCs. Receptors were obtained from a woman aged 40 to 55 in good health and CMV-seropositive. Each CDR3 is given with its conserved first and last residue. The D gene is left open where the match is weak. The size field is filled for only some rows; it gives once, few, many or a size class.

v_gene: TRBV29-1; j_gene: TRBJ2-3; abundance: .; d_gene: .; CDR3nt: TGCAGCGTTGGAACTTTATCCTCCACAGATACGCAGTATTTT; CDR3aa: CSVGTLSSTDTQYF
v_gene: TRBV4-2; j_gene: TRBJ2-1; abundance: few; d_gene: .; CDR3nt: TGTGCCAGCAGCCAAGACAGGGTGGTCGGCAATGAGCAGTTCTTC; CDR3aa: CASSQDRVVGNEQFF
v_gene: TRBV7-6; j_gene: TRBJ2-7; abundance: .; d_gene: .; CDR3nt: TGTGCCAGCAGCTTATACAGGGACGAGCAGTACTTC; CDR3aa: CASSLYRDEQYF
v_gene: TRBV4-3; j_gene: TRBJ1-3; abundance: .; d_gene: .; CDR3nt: TGCGCCAGCAGCCAAGATCCAGGGTATGGAAACACCATATATTTT; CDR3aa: CASSQDPGYGNTIYF
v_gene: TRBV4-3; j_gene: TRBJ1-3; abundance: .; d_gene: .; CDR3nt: TGCGCCAGCAGCCAAGGGGGCGGATCTGGAAACACCATATATTTT; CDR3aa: CASSQGGGSGNTIYF
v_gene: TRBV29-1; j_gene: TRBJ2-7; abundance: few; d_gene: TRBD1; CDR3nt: TGCAGCGTCCTAGGGGTGACAGGGGGCGAGCAGTACTTC; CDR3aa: CSVLGVTGGEQYF
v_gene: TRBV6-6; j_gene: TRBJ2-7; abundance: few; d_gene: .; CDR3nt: TGTGCCAGCAGTTACTCGCTATACGAGCAGTACTTC; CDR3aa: CASSYSLYEQYF
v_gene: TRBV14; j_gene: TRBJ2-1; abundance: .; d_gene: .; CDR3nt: TGTGCCAGCAGCCTCAATTACAATGAGCAGTTCTTC; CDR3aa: CASSLNYNEQFF
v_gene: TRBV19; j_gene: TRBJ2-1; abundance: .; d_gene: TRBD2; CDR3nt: TGTGCCAGTGGACTAGCGGGTGATTGGAATGAGCAGTTCTTC; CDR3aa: CASGLAGDWNEQFF
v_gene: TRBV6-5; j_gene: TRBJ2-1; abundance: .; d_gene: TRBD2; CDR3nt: TGTGCCAGCAGTTACCGACTAGCGGGGGGCTACAATGAGCAGTTCTTC; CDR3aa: CASSYRLAGGYNEQFF
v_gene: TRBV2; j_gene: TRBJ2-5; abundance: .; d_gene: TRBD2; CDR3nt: TGTGCCAGCAGAGGAATGGGACTAGCGGACCAAGAGACCCAGTACTTC; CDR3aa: CASRGMGLADQETQYF
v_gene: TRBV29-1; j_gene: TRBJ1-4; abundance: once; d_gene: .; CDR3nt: TGCAGCGTTGGCGTGGAGGCAACTAATGAAAAACTGTTTTTT; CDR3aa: CSVGVEATNEKLFF
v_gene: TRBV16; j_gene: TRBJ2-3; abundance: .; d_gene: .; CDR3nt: TGTGCCAGCAGCCCCGGACTACCCGGGCACGCAGATACGCAGTATTTT; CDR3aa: CASSPGLPGHADTQYF
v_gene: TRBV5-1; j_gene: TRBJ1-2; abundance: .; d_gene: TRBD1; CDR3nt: TGCGCCAGCAGCCCGGACAGGTTTTATGGCTACACCTTC; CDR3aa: CASSPDRFYGYTF
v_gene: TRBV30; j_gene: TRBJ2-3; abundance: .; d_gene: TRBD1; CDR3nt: TGTGCCTGGAGTGTATTCGGACAGGGTTCAGATACGCAGTATTTT; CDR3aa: CAWSVFGQGSDTQYF
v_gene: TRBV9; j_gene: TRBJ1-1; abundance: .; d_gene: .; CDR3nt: TGTGCCAGCAGTGCTACAGGGAACACTGAAGCTTTCTTT; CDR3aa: CASSATGNTEAFF
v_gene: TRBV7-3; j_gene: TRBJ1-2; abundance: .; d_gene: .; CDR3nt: TGTGCCAGCAGCTCCTTGGGGGGCTATGGCTACACCTTC; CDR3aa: CASSSLGGYGYTF
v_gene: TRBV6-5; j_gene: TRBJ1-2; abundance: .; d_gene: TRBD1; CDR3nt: TGTGCCAGCAGTTACTCCCGACAGGGCGGCTATGGCTACACCTTC; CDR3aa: CASSYSRQGGYGYTF
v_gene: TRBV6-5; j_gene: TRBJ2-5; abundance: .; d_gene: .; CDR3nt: TGTGCCACCGCGGAGCTCGAGACCCAGTACTTC; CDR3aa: CATAELETQYF
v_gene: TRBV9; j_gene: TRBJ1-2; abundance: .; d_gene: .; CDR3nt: TGTGCCAGCAGCGTAGACGTGGGGGGGTATGGCTACACCTTC; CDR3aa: CASSVDVGGYGYTF
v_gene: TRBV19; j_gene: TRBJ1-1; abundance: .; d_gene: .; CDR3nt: TGTGCCAGTCTAAAACGGGGCACTGAAGCTTTCTTT; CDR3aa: CASLKRGTEAFF
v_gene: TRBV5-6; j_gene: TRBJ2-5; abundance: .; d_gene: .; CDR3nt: TGTGCCAGCAGCTTGTTTGGCGGGGTGAACCAAGAGACCCAGTACTTC; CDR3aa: CASSLFGGVNQETQYF
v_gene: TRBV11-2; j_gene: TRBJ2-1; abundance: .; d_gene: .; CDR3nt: TGTGCCAGCAGCTTAGATCTGGGGAGCTCCTACAATGAGCAGTTCTTC; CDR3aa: CASSLDLGSSYNEQFF
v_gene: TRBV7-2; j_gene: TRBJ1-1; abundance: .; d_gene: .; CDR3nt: TGTGCCAGCACCCCACAGAAGAACACTGAAGCTTTCTTT; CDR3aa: CASTPQKNTEAFF
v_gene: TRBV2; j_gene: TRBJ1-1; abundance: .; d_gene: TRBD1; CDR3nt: TGTGCCAGCAGCGAGAGGAGCAGGGGGAAGAACACTGAAGCTTTCTTT; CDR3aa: CASSERSRGKNTEAFF
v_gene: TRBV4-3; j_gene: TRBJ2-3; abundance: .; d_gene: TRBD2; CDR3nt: TGCGCCAGCAGCCAAGGACTAGCGGGGGCAGATACGCAGTATTTT; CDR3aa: CASSQGLAGADTQYF
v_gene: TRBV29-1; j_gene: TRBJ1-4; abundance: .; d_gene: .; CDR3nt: TGCAGCGTTGGGGGGGGATCTGCAACTAATGAAAAACTGTTTTTT; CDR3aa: CSVGGGSATNEKLFF
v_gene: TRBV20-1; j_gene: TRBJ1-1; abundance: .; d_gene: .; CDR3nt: TGCAGTGTCCCGAGGGCGGATGAAGCTTTCTTT; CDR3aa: CSVPRADEAFF
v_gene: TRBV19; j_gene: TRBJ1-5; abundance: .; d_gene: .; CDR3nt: TGTGCCAGTAGTGACAGCCCTTCCAGTCAGCCCCAGCATTTT; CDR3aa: CASSDSPSSQPQHF